The clone carrying this T cell receptor (beta chain) was observed a handful of times. Germline-derived CDR1 and CDR2 are DFQATT and SNEGSKA (reference sequence). V dropped 1 base and J dropped 5 bases, with 13 bases sitting between them. The CDR3 is made up of 14 amino acids. TCRdb itself ran the RT-PCR reads through MiXCR, one entry per CDR3 protein. This sample has about 700,000 distinct CDR3 sequences, with approximately 15% found just once. Specimen: memory CD4+ T cells from blood. The chain uses TRBV20-1 and TRBJ2-3, with D possibly being TRBD2 (6 bases). This TCR derives from a female donor in good health, serving as a healthy control. Here the CDR3 reads CSARVTGERDTQYF. For the CDR3, the DNA is TGCAGTGCTAGAGTAACGGGAGAGCGAGATACGCAGTATTTT.